This TCR beta chain was recovered during a study of cytomegalovirus exposure and HLA in healthy donors. Broader study findings: Both high specificity and high sensitivity reportedly marked the classifier's diagnosis of cytomegalovirus status.

Of note for this clone: As yet, its antigen is unknown.

The PCR was carried out with 60 Vbeta primers and 13 Jbeta primers. Profiling relied on immunoSEQ multiplex PCR, and the TCRdb table lists in-frame clones only, not all of them. Counted here are under 150,000 clones, roughly 80% occurring once; the ten biggest clones make up more than 4%. This CDR3 region has 15 residues. V dropped 0 bases and J dropped 1; count of bases not matched to a gene: 0. Germline-derived CDR1 and CDR2 are SGHRS and YFSETQ. Sequenced material: PBMCs. This clonotype was sampled from a woman aged 40 to 55 in good health and CMV-seropositive. The chain is built from TRBV5-1 and TRBJ1-5; 8 nucleotides line up with TRBD1. The CDR3 protein is CASSLGQGSNQPQHF. The CDR3 DNA sequence: TGCGCCAGCAGCTTGGGACAGGGGAGCAATCAGCCCCAGCATTTT.